The rows below give T cell receptor beta chains drawn from one sample of a study of long-term antiretroviral therapy in people with HIV. The protocol was immunoSEQ multiplex PCR, while the TCRdb copy is restricted to in-frame clones and leaves out a portion. Among 30,000 to 40,000 clones, roughly three quarters were seen once, and the ten largest hold approximately 3.4%. The starting material was unsorted PBMCs, obtained 1.9 years after starting antiretroviral therapy. Receptors originate from a man between 18 and 35 years old with HIV. Each CDR3 is given with its conserved first and last residue. D genes are given only for firm matches. Expanded clones are given a class, and other clones once, few, many or no size at all.

v_call	clone_size	j_call	d_call	cdr3_nt	cdr3_aa
TRBV6-1	.	TRBJ2-3	.	TGTGCCAGCAGCCCCCGGGCGGGACAGACAGATACGCAGTATTTT	CASSPRAGQTDTQYF
TRBV30	once	TRBJ2-5	.	TGTGCCTGGAGACATCGGGAGACCCAGTACTTC	CAWRHRETQYF
TRBV11-3	.	TRBJ1-1	TRBD1	TGTGCCAGCAGCTTAGGCGACAGGGGTGGAGCTTTCTTT	CASSLGDRGGAFF
TRBV2	few	TRBJ1-5	.	TGTGCCAGCAGTGTGTTGTGGTCGCAGCCCCAGCATTTT	CASSVLWSQPQHF
TRBV5-4	.	TRBJ2-5	.	TGTGCCAGCAGCTTGGTGTTGGCAGAACAAGAGACCCAGTACTTC	CASSLVLAEQETQYF
TRBV6-1	.	TRBJ2-7	.	TGTGCCAGCAGTACAGGCCCCCTAACCTCCTACGAGCAGTACTTC	CASSTGPLTSYEQYF
TRBV5-8	.	TRBJ1-2	.	TGTGCCAGCAGCCGCGGCGTTGGGCCGACAGGAGTCTATGGCTACACCTTC	CASSRGVGPTGVYGYTF
TRBV5-5	few	TRBJ1-5	TRBD1	TGTGCCAGCAGCCTATCAGGGACAGACGCCTGGCCCCAGCATTTT	CASSLSGTDAWPQHF
TRBV13	.	TRBJ2-5	.	TGTGCCAGCAGACAAGGGACTTCTCTGGGGGAGACCCAGTACTTC	CASRQGTSLGETQYF
TRBV7-9	.	TRBJ1-3	TRBD1	TGTGCCAGCAGCTTAGCGGTGACACAGGGGGTATACGCGAACACCATATATTTT	CASSLAVTQGVYANTIYF
TRBV10-1	medium-sized	TRBJ2-2	.	TGCGCCAGCAGTGAGGGGGACACCGGGGAGCTGTTTTTT	CASSEGDTGELFF
TRBV19	.	TRBJ2-1	TRBD1	TGTGCCAGTAGCTGGACAGGGAACAATGAGCAGTTCTTC	CASSWTGNNEQFF
TRBV6-5	medium-sized	TRBJ1-6	.	TGTGCCAGCAGGCCCGACGGAAGTAATTCACCCCTCCACTTT	CASRPDGSNSPLHF
TRBV7-6	.	TRBJ1-1	.	TGTGCCAGCAGCTCACAGGGGAACACTGAAGCTTTCTTT	CASSSQGNTEAFF
TRBV30	.	TRBJ1-4	TRBD1	TGTGCCTGGAGTTGGGGGGCAGGGGGGGCAACTAATGAAAAACTGTTTTTT	CAWSWGAGGATNEKLFF
TRBV27	.	TRBJ1-4	TRBD1	TGTGCCAGCAGGCTGACAGGGGGCAGGAAAAAACTGTTTTTT	CASRLTGGRKKLFF
TRBV6-5	.	TRBJ1-1	.	TGTGCCAGCAGTTACTCGATCGGGGGCGCGGGCACTGAAGCTTTCTTT	CASSYSIGGAGTEAFF
TRBV5-1	.	TRBJ2-2	TRBD1	TGCGCCAGCAGCTTGAGACAGGGCATCGGCGCCGGGGAGCTGTTTTTT	CASSLRQGIGAGELFF
TRBV9	few	TRBJ1-2	TRBD1	TGTGCCAGCAGCCCCACAAAACGACAGGGAGGCGGCTACACCTTC	CASSPTKRQGGGYTF
TRBV27	few	TRBJ1-2	TRBD1	TGTGCCAGCAGTTCCGGGACAGGGAACTACTATGGCTACACCTTC	CASSSGTGNYYGYTF
TRBV7-9	few	TRBJ1-5	TRBD1	TGTGCCAGCAGCGTAACCGGGACAGGGGATCAGCCCCAGCATTTT	CASSVTGTGDQPQHF
TRBV5-1	.	TRBJ1-1	.	TGCGCCAGCAGCTTGGAATGGGCCTACACTGAAGCTTTCTTT	CASSLEWAYTEAFF
TRBV30	.	TRBJ2-1	.	TGTGCCTGGAGTGTACACGGGAATGAGCAGTTCTTC	CAWSVHGNEQFF
TRBV7-3	.	TRBJ1-1	.	TGTGCCAGCAGCTCCGCCGGGGGGCTAGGAAACACTGAAGCTTTCTTT	CASSSAGGLGNTEAFF
TRBV5-1	.	TRBJ2-3	TRBD2	TGCGCCAGCAGCCGGGGGGGCCGTTCAGATACGCAGTATTTT	CASSRGGRSDTQYF
TRBV6-5	few	TRBJ2-2	.	TGTGCCAGCAGTGTAAGCGCCGGGAGCACCGGGGAGCTGTTTTTT	CASSVSAGSTGELFF
TRBV7-7	.	TRBJ2-7	.	TGTGCTAGCAGCTTGGGTGCAGGGTCCTACGAGCAGTACTTC	CASSLGAGSYEQYF
TRBV14	.	TRBJ2-5	.	TGTGCCAGCAGCCAAGACAACCGGCTGGAGACCCAGTACTTC	CASSQDNRLETQYF
TRBV29-1	.	TRBJ1-2	TRBD1	TGCAGCGTCGGGACAGTCTATGGCTACACCTTC	CSVGTVYGYTF
TRBV5-6	few	TRBJ2-2	TRBD1	TGTGCCAGCAGCTTCCTTGGACAGGGGAACACCGGGGAGCTGTTTTTT	CASSFLGQGNTGELFF
TRBV5-5	once	TRBJ2-3	TRBD2	TGTGCCAGCAGCCCTCCCGGGGGGGGCACAGATACGCAGTATTTT	CASSPPGGGTDTQYF